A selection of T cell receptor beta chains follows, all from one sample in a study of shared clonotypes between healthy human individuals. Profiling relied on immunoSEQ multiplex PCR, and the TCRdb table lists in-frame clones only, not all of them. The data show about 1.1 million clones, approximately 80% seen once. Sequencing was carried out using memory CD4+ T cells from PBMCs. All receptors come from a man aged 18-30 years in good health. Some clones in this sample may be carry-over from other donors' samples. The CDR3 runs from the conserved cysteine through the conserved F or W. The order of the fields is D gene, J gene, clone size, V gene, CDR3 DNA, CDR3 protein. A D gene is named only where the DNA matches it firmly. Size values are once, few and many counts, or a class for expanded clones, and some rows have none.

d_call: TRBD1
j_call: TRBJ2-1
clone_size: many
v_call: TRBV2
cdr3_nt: TGTGCCAGCAAGGAGACAGGGGGCGGAAATGAGCAGTTCTTC
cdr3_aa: CASKETGGGNEQFF

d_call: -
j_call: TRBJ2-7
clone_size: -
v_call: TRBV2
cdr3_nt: TGTGCCAGCACTGAGGGGCAGCGGTACGAGCAGTACTTC
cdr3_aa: CASTEGQRYEQYF

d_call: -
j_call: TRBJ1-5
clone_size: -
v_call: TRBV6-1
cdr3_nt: TGTGCCAGCAGTGTTCCCATTAGCAATCAGCCCCAGCATTTT
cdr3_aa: CASSVPISNQPQHF

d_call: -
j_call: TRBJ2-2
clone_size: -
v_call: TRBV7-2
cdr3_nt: TGTGCCAGCAGCTTAAAGGGTCAGAACACCGGGGAGCTGTTTTTT
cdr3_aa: CASSLKGQNTGELFF

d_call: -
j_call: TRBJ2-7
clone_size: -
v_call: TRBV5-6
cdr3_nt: TGTGCCAGCAGCTACGGACAGCTAGCCTACGAGCAGTACTTC
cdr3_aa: CASSYGQLAYEQYF

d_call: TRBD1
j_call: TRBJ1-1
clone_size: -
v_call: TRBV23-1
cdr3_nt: TGCGCCAGCAGTCAATCGACCAACGACAGGGGAACTGAAGCTTTCTTT
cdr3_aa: CASSQSTNDRGTEAFF

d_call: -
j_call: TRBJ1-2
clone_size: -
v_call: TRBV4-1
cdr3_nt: TGCGCCAGCAGCCAAGAGGGCGGCAGGTTCCTTAGTGGTGGCTACACCTTC
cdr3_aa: CASSQEGGRFLSGGYTF

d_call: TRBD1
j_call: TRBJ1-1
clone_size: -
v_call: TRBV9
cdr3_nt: TGTGCCAGCAGCGTAGAAGACAGGGCGGGGACTGAAGCTTTCTTT
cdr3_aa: CASSVEDRAGTEAFF

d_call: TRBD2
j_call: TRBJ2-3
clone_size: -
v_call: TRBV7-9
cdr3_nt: TGTGCCAGCAGCCGACTAGCGGGAGGGCAAGGAGATACGCAGTATTTT
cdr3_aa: CASSRLAGGQGDTQYF

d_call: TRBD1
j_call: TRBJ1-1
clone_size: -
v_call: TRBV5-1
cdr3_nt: TGCGCCAGCAGCGCCGGACAGGCGAACACTGAAGCTTTCTTT
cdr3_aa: CASSAGQANTEAFF

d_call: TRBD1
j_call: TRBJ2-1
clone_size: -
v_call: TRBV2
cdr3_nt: TGTGCCAGCAGACTTGGAGGGACAGGGGCCTCCCAGTTGCGAGGTGAGCAGTTCTTC
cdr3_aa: CASRLGGTGASQLRGEQFF

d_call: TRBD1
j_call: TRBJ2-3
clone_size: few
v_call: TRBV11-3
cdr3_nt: TGTGCCAGCAGCCCGACAGGGTCAGATACGCAGTATTTT
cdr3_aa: CASSPTGSDTQYF

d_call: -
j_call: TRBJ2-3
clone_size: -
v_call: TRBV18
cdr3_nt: TGTGCCAGCGACACCAACAGGGACGTGGGTACGCAGTATTTT
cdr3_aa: CASDTNRDVGTQYF

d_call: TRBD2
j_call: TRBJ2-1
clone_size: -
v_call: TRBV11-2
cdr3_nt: TGTGCCAGCAGCTTAGTCCTCCTAGCGGGAGGATCCCATGAGCAGTTCTTC
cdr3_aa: CASSLVLLAGGSHEQFF

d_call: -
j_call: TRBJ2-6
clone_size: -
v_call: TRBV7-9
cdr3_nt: TGTGCCAGCAGCTTCGGGGATACCTCTGGGGCCAACGTCCTGACTTTC
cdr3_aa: CASSFGDTSGANVLTF

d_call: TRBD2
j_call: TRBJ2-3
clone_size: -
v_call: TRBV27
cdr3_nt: TGTGCCAGCAGTCTCCAGAGACTAGCGGGCAGCACAGATACGCAGTATTTT
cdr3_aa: CASSLQRLAGSTDTQYF

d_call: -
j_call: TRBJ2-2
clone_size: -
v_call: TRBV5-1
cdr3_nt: TGCGCCAGCAGCCTCGAGAGGGCCGGGGAGCTGTTTTTT
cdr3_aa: CASSLERAGELFF

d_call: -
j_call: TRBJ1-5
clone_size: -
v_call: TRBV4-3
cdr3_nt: TGCGCCAGCAGCCGGGTTTACGGCAATCAGCCCCAGCATTTT
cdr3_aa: CASSRVYGNQPQHF